This T cell receptor beta chain was captured by sequencing in a study of blood T cells in healthy people across ages. Whole-study context: With template switching, about one barcoded beta molecule was captured per two T cells. Findings and caveats of the study: As age increased, TCR beta diversity per million T cells fell in a roughly linear fashion.

This clonotype was detected many times. The antigen is unknown. Germline V gene lookup returns CDR1 SGHTA and CDR2 FQGNSA. The V gene lost 6 bases and the J gene lost 0 bases, with 15 bases spanning the gap. The CDR3 length is 16 residues. With a J-beta primer mix and a sample-barcoded 5' primer, a second PCR ran about 6 to 11 cycles. With 12 random nucleotides, a template-switch adaptor tagged each individual cDNA molecule. TCRdb ran MiXCR on the 5' RACE reads and lists one entry per CDR3 protein. The sample comprises about 730,000 distinct CDR3 sequences, 35% to 45% of which are singletons, and about 20% rests with the top ten. About 10 milliliters of peripheral blood were drawn from each donor into EDTA-treated tubes.

V and J are TRBV7-2 and TRBJ2-1, with D perhaps TRBD1 or TRBD2 (6 bases each). Sequencing was done on a sample of blood. The sequence was collected from a woman aged 60-70 years in good health. CDR3 region: CASRPGGGSSYNEQFF. CDR3 nucleotide sequence: TGTGCCAGCAGACCCGGGGGCGGCAGCTCCTACAATGAGCAGTTCTTC.